These 27 T cell receptor beta chains came from one sample sequenced in a study of a mutant IDH1 vaccine in newly diagnosed glioma. This table comes from immunoSEQ multiplex PCR, and its TCRdb copy is limited to in-frame clones, with some not included. The sample lists about 65,000 clones; roughly 81% were seen once. The time point here: week 23, last vaccination. A 20-mer mutant IDH1 peptide at 300 ug was injected subcutaneously with topical imiquimod. Their antigen targets remain unknown. The material sequenced was PBMCs, taken from a glioma patient whose treatment included an IDH1 peptide vaccine. The receptor set was obtained from a man aged 25-45 years with glioma.

V gene TRBV19 combines with J gene TRBJ2-3, with a tentative D call TRBD2 (6 bases). The CDR3 extends over 16 amino acids. The V gene's germline CDR1 is LNHDA and CDR2 SQIVND (reference sequence). V was pared by 4 bases and J by 0 bases, with 14 bases between. CDR3 in DNA: TGTGCCAGTAGTACGAATCCCGGGACTAGCACAGATACGCAGTATTTT. Its translation is CASSTNPGTSTDTQYF. Variable domain in full (rest from reference TRBV19 and TRBJ2-3): DGGITQSPKYLFRKEGQNVTLSCEQNLNHDAMYWYRQDPGQGLRLIYYSQIVNDFQKGDIAEGYSVSREKKESFPLTVTSAQKNPTAFYLCASSTNPGTSTDTQYFGPGTRLTVL.

This clone was seen more than once but under ten times. The chain uses TRBV15 and TRBJ1-2; TRBD1 matches at 8 bases. CDR1 is LNHNV, CDR2 YYDKDF, per germline (reference sequence). The CDR3 contains 14 residues. J was trimmed by 4 bases and V by 0 bases; bases with no gene match: 1. The CDR3 sequence: CATSREGTGYGYTF. CDR3 DNA sequence: TGTGCCACCAGCAGAGAAGGGACAGGCTATGGCTACACCTTC.

This chain uses TRBV29-1 with TRBJ1-1, with D possibly TRBD1 on 5 matching bases. CDR1 is SQVTM, CDR2 ANQGSEA, per germline. V lost 4 bases to trimming and J lost 0 bases, with 15 bases between them. The length of the CDR3 is 15 residues. In DNA, the CDR3 is TGCAGCGTTGTTAATATATTGACAGTGAACACTGAAGCTTTCTTT. Protein product: CSVVNILTVNTEAFF.

The chain uses TRBV5-1 and TRBJ1-2; 9 nucleotides align to TRBD1. Germline CDR1 reads SGHRS; CDR2 reads YFSETQ. After removal of 4 bases from V and 6 bases from J, the junction contained 10 bases not matched to a gene. This CDR3 region has 15 residues. The DNA for the CDR3 is TGCGCCAGCAGCAGGACAGGGGAGGTGAGGGATGGCTACACCTTC. The encoded protein is CASSRTGEVRDGYTF. Full variable domain (rest looked up from reference TRBV5-1 and TRBJ1-2): KAGVTQTPRYLIKTRGQQVTLSCSPISGHRSVSWYQQTPGQGLQFLFEYFSETQRNKGNFPGRFSGRQFSNSRSEMNVSTLELGDSALYLCASSRTGEVRDGYTFGSGTRLTVV.

This clone showed up just a few times. The gene calls are TRBV2 and TRBJ1-1; D is unclear. The germline CDR1 and CDR2 sequences are SNHLY and FYNNEI. The CDR3 is 13 residues long. Trimming took 6 bases from V and 4 from J, leaving 12 bases between them. The CDR3 DNA follows: TGTGCCAGCAGGAGAGTAGGAAGCACTGAAGCTTTCTTT. Encoded protein: CASRRVGSTEAFF.

The chain employs TRBV10-2 and TRBJ2-1; D not resolved. The CDR3 is 10 amino acids. Germline CDR1 and CDR2: WSHSY and SAAADI. V was clipped by 6 bases and J by 9 bases, with 6 bases between them. The CDR3 nucleotides read TGCGCCAGCAGCGGACCTGAGCAGTTCTTC. As protein: CASSGPEQFF.

The CDR3: CASGRDNQPQHF. Here the CDR3 DNA reads TGTGCCAGCGGACGGGACAATCAGCCCCAGCATTTT. The chain joins TRBV28 to TRBJ1-5; D is ambiguous. V lost 8 bases to trimming and J lost 3 bases, with 8 bases between them. The CDR3 totals 12 residues. The germline V gene encodes CDR1 MDHEN and CDR2 SYDVKM.

The V and J genes are TRBV5-4 and TRBJ1-4; D is undetermined. Trimming pared 3 bases from V and 8 bases from J, leaving 11 bases between. Germline V gene sequence: CDR1 SGHNT, CDR2 YYREEE (reference sequence). The CDR3 sequence is 13 residues long. The CDR3 region has the DNA TGTGCCAGCAGCTCGCGGACGGGGGAAAAACTGTTTTTT. Translated, it gives CASSSRTGEKLFF.

This sequence joins TRBV27 and TRBJ2-7; a possible D gene is TRBD2 (6 bases). The CDR3 spans 19 residues. The V and J ends lost 1 base and 2 bases respectively, with 24 bases between them. Germline V gives CDR1 MNHEY, CDR2 SMNVEV (reference sequence). The CDR3: CASSLYGQRDSIYTYEQYF. The CDR3 nucleotides are TGTGCCAGCAGTTTATACGGTCAAAGGGACTCTATTTACACCTACGAGCAGTACTTC.

J is TRBJ2-7 and V is TRBV2; maybe TRBD1 (5 bases). The CDR3 extends over 13 amino acids. Germline CDR1 and CDR2: SNHLY and FYNNEI. Trimming removed 11 bases at V and 3 bases at J, with 17 bases between. The CDR3 coding sequence is TGTGCCCGGCAGGGCCAGGATCGCTACGAGCAGTACTTC. Its translation is CARQGQDRYEQYF.

The J gene is TRBJ2-3, the V gene TRBV2; no firm D call. The CDR3 extends over 14 amino acids. In germline, CDR1 is SNHLY, CDR2 FYNNEI. The V end was cut by 3 bases, the J end by 4 bases, with 11 bases between. The CDR3 protein is CASSEGRLADTQYF. CDR3 sequence (DNA): TGTGCCAGCAGTGAGGGCAGGTTGGCAGATACGCAGTATTTT.

The chain has TRBV29-1 and TRBJ2-1; D ambiguous. The ends were cut back, 3 bases at V and 7 bases at J, with 1 base in the middle. The CDR3 loop spans 9 amino acids. Germline V gene sequence: CDR1 SQVTM, CDR2 ANQGSEA. The CDR3: CSVENEQFF. The CDR3 bases are TGCAGCGTTGAGAATGAGCAGTTCTTC.

The chain uses TRBV6-5 and TRBJ2-7; D might be TRBD1 (5 bases). The germline CDR1 and CDR2 sequences are MNHEY and SVGAGI. Trimming removed 9 bases at V and 0 bases at J, with 9 bases between. The CDR3 is 12 amino acids. The chain's CDR3 is CASQGISYEQYF. In DNA, the CDR3 is TGTGCCAGTCAGGGAATCTCCTACGAGCAGTACTTC.

This chain uses TRBV6-1 with TRBJ2-5, with D tentatively TRBD1 (6 bases). This CDR3 spans 12 amino acids. Germline V gene data show CDR1 as MNHNS and CDR2 as SASEGT. Trimming took off 7 bases at V and 5 bases at J, with 11 bases between the two ends. CDR3 protein: CASIGQRETQYF. CDR3 nucleotide sequence: TGTGCCAGCATTGGACAGAGGGAGACCCAGTACTTC.

The sample holds a few counts of this clone. V usage is TRBV14 and J usage is TRBJ1-2, with 9 bases aligning to TRBD1. V was pared by 1 base and J by 3 bases, with 12 bases of the junction left unmatched. Germline CDR1 and CDR2: SGHDN and FVKESK. The CDR3 loop spans 18 amino acids. In nucleotides, the CDR3 is TGTGCCAGCAGCCAAGGTCTATGGGGGACAGGGCTATACTATGGCTACACCTTC. Its protein product is CASSQGLWGTGLYYGYTF. Looking up the rest from reference TRBV14 and TRBJ1-2 gives the full variable domain: EAGVTQFPSHSVIEKGQTVTLRCDPISGHDNLYWYRRVMGKEIKFLLHFVKESKQDESGMPNNRFLAERTGGTYSTLKVQPAELEDSGVYFCASSQGLWGTGLYYGYTFGSGTRLTVV.

The rearrangement links TRBV7-9 to TRBJ1-2; D gene unclear. CDR3 length: 14 residues. Germline CDR1 SEHNR, CDR2 FQNEAQ (reference sequence). V lost 2 bases and J 8 bases, leaving 15 bases between the germline ends. The CDR3 reads CASSLKRDQGGYTF. DNA of the CDR3: TGTGCCAGCAGCTTAAAACGCGACCAAGGAGGCTACACCTTC.

This clone was picked up a small number of times. The chain employs TRBV19 and TRBJ1-4; D call uncertain. The CDR3 is 15 amino acids. Trimming pared 2 bases from V and 6 bases from J, leaving 13 bases between. Germline CDR1 reads LNHDA; CDR2 reads SQIVND (reference sequence). CDR3 bases: TGTGCCAGTAGTATAATGGGCCTGTTCGATGAAAAACTGTTTTTT. It codes for CASSIMGLFDEKLFF.

In DNA, the CDR3 is TGTGCCAGCAGCTTAGCGCCCCAAGAGACCCAGTACTTC. This translates into CASSLAPQETQYF. The V call is TRBV7-6, the J call TRBJ2-5; the D is unclear. V dropped 0 bases and J dropped 1 base, with 3 bases sitting between them. Germline loops: CDR1 SGHVS, CDR2 FNYEAQ. This CDR3 is built from 13 residues.

The chain uses TRBV7-9 and TRBJ1-1, with a tentative D call TRBD1 (5 bases). The CDR3 extends over 14 amino acids. Germline V lookup: CDR1 SEHNR, CDR2 FQNEAQ (reference sequence). Trimming shortened V by 10 bases and J by 4 bases, and 19 bases separated the two germline ends. CDR3 bases: TGTGCCACCCCTGGGGGGGTGGGAGGCACTGAAGCTTTCTTT. This translates into CATPGGVGGTEAFF. The complete variable domain, with remaining parts taken from reference TRBV7-9 and TRBJ1-1, reads DTGVSQNPRHKITKRGQNVTFRCDPISEHNRLYWYRQTLGQGPEFLTYFQNEAQLEKSRLLSDRFSAERPKGSFSTLEIQRTEQGDSAMYLCATPGGVGGTEAFFGQGTRLTVV.

V and J are TRBV14 and TRBJ1-1; D unresolved. V gave up 4 bases and J gave up 0 bases, with 12 bases separating them. Germline lookup yields CDR1 SGHDN and CDR2 FVKESK. The CDR3 is made up of 15 amino acids. The CDR3 DNA is TGTGCCAGCAGCCCAAGTGGGTTAATGAACACTGAAGCTTTCTTT. Translating gives CASSPSGLMNTEAFF.

This clone was seen just once. The rearrangement links TRBV6-5 to TRBJ1-4; 7 bases match TRBD1. The CDR3 has 15 residues. V was pared by 8 bases and J by 8 bases, with 14 bases of the junction left unmatched. In germline, CDR1 is MNHEY, CDR2 SVGAGI. For the CDR3, the DNA is TGTGCCAGCGGAACGTTGGGCAGGGGGTACGAAAAACTGTTTTTT. Its translation is CASGTLGRGYEKLFF.

V gene TRBV18 combines with J gene TRBJ1-1; D not certain. Germline V gives CDR1 KGHSH, CDR2 LQKENI. CDR3 size: 16 residues. V dropped 3 bases and J dropped 1 base, with 15 bases sitting between them. This chain's CDR3 is CASSPGRSPKNTEAFF. The CDR3 bases are TGTGCCAGCTCACCGGGCAGGTCCCCCAAGAACACTGAAGCTTTCTTT. Using reference TRBV18 and TRBJ1-1 for the parts outside the CDR3, the full variable domain is NAGVMQNPRHLVRRRGQEARLRCSPMKGHSHVYWYRQLPEEGLKFMVYLQKENIIDESGMPKERFSAEFPKEGPSILRIQQVVRGDSAAYFCASSPGRSPKNTEAFFGQGTRLTVV.

The chain has TRBV5-1 and TRBJ1-1; TRBD1 might be the D (5 bases). This CDR3 has 14 amino acids. With 0 bases removed from V and 4 bases from J, the gap between germline ends came to 10 bases. Germline V gives CDR1 SGHRS, CDR2 YFSETQ. The CDR3 reads CASSLEWGGTEAFF. The DNA of the CDR3 is TGCGCCAGCAGCTTGGAATGGGGGGGCACTGAAGCTTTCTTT.

CDR3 sequence reads: CASSEFTGTVGIQYF. Written as DNA, the CDR3 is TGCGCCAGCAGTGAGTTTACCGGGACAGTTGGCATTCAGTACTTC. The rearrangement links TRBV10-2 to TRBJ2-4; 7 nucleotides align to TRBD1. CDR3 length: 15 residues. Germline assignment: CDR1 WSHSY and CDR2 SAAADI. V shed 1 base, J shed 9 bases, and the junction held 9 bases outside the gene matches.

The rearrangement uses TRBV7-9 and TRBJ2-7; 12 nucleotides align to TRBD2. CDR3 length: 16 amino acids. The ends lost 3 bases at V and 1 base at J; junction bases unmatched: 4. CDR1 and CDR2 from the germline V gene are SEHNR and FQNEAQ (reference sequence). The CDR3 region has the DNA TGTGCCAGCAGCTTTCTAGCGGGGGGGCAGTCCTACGAGCAGTACTTC. Encoded protein: CASSFLAGGQSYEQYF.

The chain combines TRBV2 with TRBJ1-4; D remains ambiguous. Trimming took 2 bases from V and 5 from J, leaving 6 bases between them. The CDR3 sequence is 13 residues long. Germline V gene data show CDR1 as SNHLY and CDR2 as FYNNEI. In DNA form, the CDR3 reads TGTGCCAGCAGTGAACAGTGGAATGAAAAACTGTTTTTT. Its protein product is CASSEQWNEKLFF.

J is TRBJ2-7 and V is TRBV29-1; D possibly corresponds to TRBD1 (6 bases). CDR1 SQVTM and CDR2 ANQGSEA come from the germline V gene. CDR3 length equals 13 residues. The ends were cut back, 4 bases at V and 2 bases at J, with 12 bases in the middle. The DNA of the CDR3 is TGCAGCGTTGTGGCCAGGGGTCCCTACGAGCAGTACTTC. This sequence encodes CSVVARGPYEQYF.